The following is a T cell receptor (beta chain) sequence with its context. The data are from a study of response to subunit inactivated influenza vaccine. Per germline, CDR1 MNHEY and CDR2 SVGAGI. The CDR3 sequence is 13 residues long. With 5 bases clipped from V and 7 bases from J, the junction kept 1 base outside the gene matches. TCRdb used MiXCR to reprocess the RT-PCR reads, holding one entry per CDR3 protein. This sample has just under 550,000 distinct CDR3 sequences, with under 30% found just once. The sample was also linked to a second study, of T cells expressing NK-cell markers. That paper notes: Scientists made TCR beta cDNA using 5'RACE template switching with UMIs. The leading position in the CD3+CD56-NKG2C+ fraction of a handful of donors also went to these clonotypes.

This TCR was recovered from a man aged 50-60 years who received an inactivated influenza vaccine. The specimen comprised CD4+ T cells sorted from PBMCs, sampled 11 to 12 days after vaccination. This rearrangement joins TRBV6-5 to TRBJ2-1; 11 nucleotides line up with TRBD2. The CDR3 coding sequence is TGTGCCAGCAGTACTAGCGGGAGTAATGAGCAGTTCTTC. Its translation: CASSTSGSNEQFF.